These 27 T cell receptor beta chains were sequenced from one sample in a study of CD8 T cells in ankylosing spondylitis. Findings and caveats of the study: A motif of under 10 highly homologous TCR beta variants was seen as apparently characteristic of ankylosing spondylitis blood.

One entry per CDR3 protein results from TCRdb running MiXCR on the 5' RACE reads. In the table there are about 540,000 distinct CDR3 sequences, approximately 11% of which are singletons. Their antigens are not known. Material: blood, either unsorted or a sorted T cell fraction (not recorded which). Receptors originate from a male donor with ankylosing spondylitis.

There are many counts of this clonotype. V usage is TRBV29-1 and J usage is TRBJ1-1; 11 positions agree with TRBD1. The CDR3 is made up of 16 amino acids. The germline gives CDR1 SQVTM, CDR2 ANQGSEA. V gave up 1 base and J gave up 5 bases; unmatched junction bases: 9. The CDR3 sequence is CSVEGVWTGGRTEAFF. Written as DNA, the CDR3 is TGCAGCGTTGAAGGGGTATGGACAGGGGGCAGAACTGAAGCTTTCTTT. The whole variable domain, remainder taken from reference TRBV29-1 and TRBJ1-1, is SAVISQKPSRDICQRGTSLTIQCQVDSQVTMMFWYRQQPGQSLTLIATANQGSEATYESGFVIDKFPISRPNLTFSTLTVSNMSPEDSSIYLCSVEGVWTGGRTEAFFGQGTRLTVV.

This clonotype was found a few times. V gene TRBV12-3 or TRBV12-4 combines with J gene TRBJ1-1; D not certain. The V end lost 7 bases, the J end lost 2 bases, and 14 bases lay between the germline ends. The CDR3 has 14 amino acids. DNA of the CDR3: TGTGCCAGCACCCTAACAGACATCAACACTGAAGCTTTCTTT. It specifies CASTLTDINTEAFF.

This clonotype was detected a few times. V gene TRBV7-9 combines with J gene TRBJ2-1; 10 bases align to TRBD1. The V gene end was trimmed by 5 bases and the J gene end by 8 bases; junction bases not matched to a gene: 9. Germline assignment: CDR1 SEHNR and CDR2 FQNEAQ (reference sequence). The CDR3 spans 15 residues. Written as DNA, the CDR3 is TGTGCCAGCAGCCTGAGGGACAGGGGTTTTGATGAGCAGTTCTTC. It is translated as CASSLRDRGFDEQFF.

This clonotype was seen many times. The chain employs TRBV6-5 and TRBJ2-2, with 16 bases that match TRBD2. Germline V gene lookup returns CDR1 MNHEY and CDR2 SVGAGI. J gave up 4 bases and V 2 bases, and 1 base lay outside the gene matches. CDR3 size: 17 residues. CDR3 sequence reads: CASSYGTSGRVTGELFF. The CDR3 region has the DNA TGTGCCAGCAGTTACGGGACTAGCGGGAGGGTCACCGGGGAGCTGTTTTTT.

This clonotype was recorded a few times. V and J are TRBV20-1 and TRBJ1-5; D is perhaps TRBD1 (6 bases). Germline assignment: CDR1 DFQATT and CDR2 SNEGSKA (reference sequence). Trimming stripped 6 bases from V and 3 bases from J, with 15 bases between. This CDR3 is 14 amino acids long. CDR3 in amino acids: CSALGGQFNQPQHF. Written as DNA, the CDR3 is TGCAGTGCGTTGGGGGGGCAGTTCAATCAGCCCCAGCATTTT.

This clonotype was seen a handful of times. This chain connects TRBV5-1 to TRBJ1-1; TRBD1 is a possible D gene (6 bases). V shed 4 bases and J shed 1 base, with 11 bases lying between them. Germline V gene lookup returns CDR1 SGHRS and CDR2 YFSETQ. The CDR3 is 14 residues long. CDR3: CASSTGQPNTEAFF. CDR3 in DNA: TGCGCCAGCAGCACCGGACAGCCGAACACTGAAGCTTTCTTT.

The chain couples TRBV20-1 to TRBJ1-1; a possible D gene is TRBD1 (5 bases). CDR1 and CDR2 (germline): DFQATT, SNEGSKA (reference sequence). Trimming pared 3 bases from V and 7 bases from J, leaving 18 bases between. This CDR3 region has 14 residues. The CDR3 loop reads CSASSGRVDGEAFF. In nucleotides, the CDR3 is TGCAGTGCTAGTTCGGGCAGGGTGGACGGTGAAGCTTTCTTT.

The V call is TRBV5-1, the J call TRBJ1-1, with unresolved D. This CDR3 is built from 14 residues. Germline CDR1 reads SGHRS; CDR2 reads YFSETQ. V was clipped by 3 bases and J by 1 base, with 10 bases between them. The CDR3, as DNA: TGCGCCAGCAGCTCCCCGGGGAGGAACACTGAAGCTTTCTTT. Its translation: CASSSPGRNTEAFF.

The chain is built from TRBV14 and TRBJ2-5, with TRBD2 matching 13 bases. The V gene's germline CDR1 is SGHDN and CDR2 FVKESK. This CDR3 has 16 residues. With 5 bases clipped from V and 8 bases from J, the junction kept 11 bases outside the gene matches. The CDR3 coding sequence is TGTGCCAGCAGCTATGGACTAGCGGGAGTTGGGAAAACCCAGTACTTC. Its translation: CASSYGLAGVGKTQYF.

This clonotype was observed a handful of times. The chain carries TRBV12-3 or TRBV12-4 and TRBJ2-2; TRBD2 is a possible D gene (5 bases). The CDR3 sequence is 14 residues long. The V end lost 9 bases, the J end lost 6 bases, and 17 bases lay between the germline ends. The CDR3, as DNA: TGTGCCAGGGTCACGGGGTCCCGGTCCGGGGAGCTGTTTTTT. It yields the protein CARVTGSRSGELFF.

This clonotype occurred a few times. The chain is built from TRBV5-1 and TRBJ1-1, with D possibly TRBD1 on 5 matching bases. The germline V gene has CDR1 SGHRS and CDR2 YFSETQ. The V and J ends lost 3 bases and 3 bases respectively, with 12 bases between them. The CDR3 contains 14 residues. This chain's CDR3 is CASSWTGGDTEAFF. The DNA of the CDR3 is TGCGCCAGCAGCTGGACGGGGGGGGACACTGAAGCTTTCTTT.

The chain recombines TRBV2 with TRBJ2-5; TRBD1 agrees at 7 bases. The ends lost 6 bases at V and 4 bases at J; junction bases unmatched: 8. Germline-derived CDR1 and CDR2 are SNHLY and FYNNEI. The CDR3 is 14 residues long. This chain's CDR3 is CASSYDRASETQYF. CDR3 nucleotide sequence: TGTGCCAGCAGCTACGACAGGGCTTCAGAGACCCAGTACTTC. The variable domain in full, completed from reference TRBV2 and TRBJ2-5, reads EPEVTQTPSHQVTQMGQEVILRCVPISNHLYFYWYRQILGQKVEFLVSFYNNEISEKSEIFDDQFSVERPDGSNFTLKIRSTKLEDSAMYFCASSYDRASETQYFGPGTRLLVL.

A few counts support this clonotype. The chain couples TRBV20-1 to TRBJ2-7, with D maybe TRBD1 (6 bases). Germline CDR1 is DFQATT and CDR2 is SNEGSKA (reference sequence). The CDR3 runs to 12 residues. Between the trimmed V and J ends, which lost 5 bases and 4 bases, there was a span of 12 bases. The CDR3 region is CSAFGTGYEQYF. The CDR3 region has the DNA TGCAGTGCTTTCGGAACAGGGTACGAGCAGTACTTC.

This clonotype was counted a few times. V usage is TRBV4-1 and J usage is TRBJ1-6, with a tentative D call TRBD1 (6 bases). From germline, CDR1 is MGHRA and CDR2 YSYEKL. V dropped 0 bases and J dropped 6 bases, with 12 bases sitting between them. CDR3 length: 16 residues. The CDR3 DNA sequence: TGCGCCAGCAGCCAAGATCAGGGGACTTCTAATTCACCCCTCCACTTT. It codes for CASSQDQGTSNSPLHF.

V usage is TRBV7-6 and J usage is TRBJ2-5; D gene unclear. The CDR3 contains 13 residues. Trimming pared 7 bases from V and 3 bases from J, leaving 12 bases between. In germline, CDR1 is SGHVS, CDR2 FNYEAQ. In DNA, the CDR3 is TGTGCCAGCACCGTTAGGGCGAAAGAGACCCAGTACTTC. Translation gives CASTVRAKETQYF.

The sample holds a few counts of this clonotype. The V call is TRBV9, the J call TRBJ2-1, with TRBD2 matching over 7 bases. J was trimmed by 5 bases and V by 2 bases; bases with no gene match: 7. This CDR3 spans 15 amino acids. The germline V gene has CDR1 SGDLS and CDR2 YYNGEE. DNA for the CDR3: TGTGCCAGCAGCGTTGCGGCTAGCGGCCACAATGAGCAGTTCTTC. It translates to CASSVAASGHNEQFF.

The chain uses TRBV7-9 and TRBJ2-1, with no clear D. Germline V lookup: CDR1 SEHNR, CDR2 FQNEAQ (reference sequence). The CDR3 is 13 amino acids. Trimming cost V 3 bases and J 9 bases, with 12 bases left between them. The CDR3 region has the DNA TGTGCCAGCAGCTTTGCTGTTACGGGTGAGCAGTTCTTC. It codes for CASSFAVTGEQFF. Combining the CDR3 with reference TRBV7-9 and TRBJ2-1 gives the whole variable domain DTGVSQNPRHKITKRGQNVTFRCDPISEHNRLYWYRQTLGQGPEFLTYFQNEAQLEKSRLLSDRFSAERPKGSFSTLEIQRTEQGDSAMYLCASSFAVTGEQFFGPGTRLTVL.

The table lists this clonotype with many counts. CDR3 protein: CSARSTLLQETQYF. In DNA form, the CDR3 reads TGCAGTGCTAGGAGTACGTTGCTCCAAGAGACCCAGTACTTC. This chain uses TRBV20-1 with TRBJ2-5, with D uncertain. Germline assignment: CDR1 DFQATT and CDR2 SNEGSKA (reference sequence). The CDR3 has 14 amino acids. V lost 3 bases and J 1 base, leaving 12 bases between the germline ends.

The rearrangement uses TRBV7-9 and TRBJ1-4; D is unresolved. V was shortened by 2 bases and J by 7 bases, with 11 bases between the two germline ends. This CDR3 is built from 14 residues. From germline, CDR1 is SEHNR and CDR2 FQNEAQ (reference sequence). This chain's CDR3 is CASSLFPEGEKLFF. Written as DNA, the CDR3 is TGTGCCAGCAGCTTATTTCCGGAGGGTGAAAAACTGTTTTTT.

This clonotype has a single count. The chain uses TRBV20-1 and TRBJ2-3; the D gene could be TRBD1 or TRBD2 (7 bases each). V shed 0 bases and J shed 4 bases, with 17 bases lying between them. From germline, CDR1 is DFQATT and CDR2 SNEGSKA (reference sequence). This CDR3 has 16 amino acids. CDR3 DNA: TGCAGTGCTAGAGACGACAGGGAGGGCGGCCCAGATACGCAGTATTTT. This translates into CSARDDREGGPDTQYF.

This clonotype appeared a few times. The chain has TRBV12-3 or TRBV12-4 and TRBJ2-2, with D possibly matching TRBD2 (6 bases). Trimming took off 4 bases at V and 1 base at J, with 10 bases between the two ends. The CDR3 runs to 15 residues. CDR3 DNA sequence: TGTGCCAGCAGTTATTTAGCGGTGAACACCGGGGAGCTGTTTTTT. This sequence encodes CASSYLAVNTGELFF.

The sample holds a few counts of this clonotype. V usage is TRBV6-1 and J usage is TRBJ1-1; 7 nucleotides match TRBD1. Germline-derived CDR1 and CDR2 are MNHNS and SASEGT. V dropped 6 bases and J dropped 3; count of bases not matched to a gene: 10. The length of the CDR3 is 15 residues. CDR3 sequence reads: CASRDQGGLDTEAFF. The DNA for the CDR3 is TGTGCCAGCAGGGACCAGGGGGGACTGGACACTGAAGCTTTCTTT.

This clonotype was seen more than once but under ten times. The chain uses TRBV13 and TRBJ2-3; 11 bases line up with TRBD2. The CDR3 is 16 amino acids. Germline loops: CDR1 PRHDT, CDR2 FYEKMQ (reference sequence). V was clipped by 5 bases and J by 2 bases; unmatched bases: 6. DNA of the CDR3: TGTGCCAGCAGCAGGGGACTAGCGGACTACACAGATACGCAGTATTTT. Its translation is CASSRGLADYTDTQYF.

This clonotype was seen ten or more times. The chain uses TRBV29-1 and TRBJ2-1, with 8 bases that match TRBD1. This CDR3 spans 12 amino acids. The germline CDR1 and CDR2 sequences are SQVTM and ANQGSEA. The ends lost 6 bases at V and 10 bases at J; junction bases unmatched: 8. Here the CDR3 DNA reads TGCAGCGTGGGGACAGGCCTCGAGGAGCAGTTCTTC. It translates to CSVGTGLEEQFF.

This CDR3 is CASSLAPTSLAATYNEQFF. CDR3 in DNA: TGTGCCAGCAGCTTAGCCCCTACTTCGCTAGCGGCAACCTACAATGAGCAGTTCTTC. The V gene is TRBV7-2, the J gene TRBJ2-1; 7 bases match TRBD2. Germline trimming cut 0 bases from V and 2 bases from J; bases unmatched to any gene: 13. Germline-derived CDR1 and CDR2 are SGHTA and FQGNSA. The CDR3 runs to 19 residues. Combining the CDR3 with reference TRBV7-2 and TRBJ2-1 gives the whole variable domain GAGVSQSPSNKVTEKGKDVELRCDPISGHTALYWYRQSLGQGLEFLIYFQGNSAPDKSGLPSDRFSAERTGGSVSTLTIQRTQQEDSAVYLCASSLAPTSLAATYNEQFFGPGTRLTVL.

This clonotype was recorded at least ten times. CDR3 coding DNA: TGTGCCAGCAGTCCGACTAGCGGGAGCACAGATACGCAGTATTTT. This encodes CASSPTSGSTDTQYF. This chain connects TRBV18 to TRBJ2-3; 10 bases are shared with TRBD2. The trim removed 8 bases at V and 0 bases at J, leaving 5 bases unmatched. Germline V gene sequence: CDR1 KGHSH, CDR2 LQKENI. There are 15 residues in the CDR3.

This clonotype was seen a few times. The V and J genes are TRBV5-1 and TRBJ2-2; D remains ambiguous. The CDR3 runs 14 residues. Trimming shortened V by 5 bases and J by 0 bases, and 8 bases separated the two germline ends. Germline loops: CDR1 SGHRS, CDR2 YFSETQ. The DNA for the CDR3 is TGCGCCAGCAGAGAAGGGACGAACACCGGGGAGCTGTTTTTT. Amino acid sequence: CASREGTNTGELFF.